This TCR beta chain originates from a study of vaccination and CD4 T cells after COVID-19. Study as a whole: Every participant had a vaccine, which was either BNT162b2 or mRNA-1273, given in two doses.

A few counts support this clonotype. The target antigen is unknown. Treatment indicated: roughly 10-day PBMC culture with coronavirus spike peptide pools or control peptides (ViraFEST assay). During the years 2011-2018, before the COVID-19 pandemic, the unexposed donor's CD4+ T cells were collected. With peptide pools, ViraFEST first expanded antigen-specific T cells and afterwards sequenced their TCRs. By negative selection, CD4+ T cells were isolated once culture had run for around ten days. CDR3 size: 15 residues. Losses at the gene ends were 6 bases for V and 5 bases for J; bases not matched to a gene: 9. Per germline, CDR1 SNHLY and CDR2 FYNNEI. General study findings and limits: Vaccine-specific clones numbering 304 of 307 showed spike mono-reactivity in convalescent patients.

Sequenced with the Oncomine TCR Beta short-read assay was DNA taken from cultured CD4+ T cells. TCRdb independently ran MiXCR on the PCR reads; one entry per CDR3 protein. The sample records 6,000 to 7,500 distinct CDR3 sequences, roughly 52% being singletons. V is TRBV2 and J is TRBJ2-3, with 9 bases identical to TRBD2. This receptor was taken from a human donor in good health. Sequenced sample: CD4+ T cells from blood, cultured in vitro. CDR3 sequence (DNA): TGTGCCAGCAGGAGACTAGCGGAGGGGGGAGATACGCAGTATTTT. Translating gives CASRRLAEGGDTQYF. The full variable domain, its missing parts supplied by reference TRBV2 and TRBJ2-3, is EPEVTQTPSHQVTQMGQEVILRCVPISNHLYFYWYRQILGQKVEFLVSFYNNEISEKSEIFDDQFSVERPDGSNFTLKIRSTKLEDSAMYFCASRRLAEGGDTQYFGPGTRLTVL.